Here is one T cell receptor beta chain with its context. Method: immunoSEQ multiplex PCR; TCRdb's copy keeps in-frame clones and lacks some. In the table there are under 80,000 clones, around four fifths of which are singletons. These data belong to a study of memory CD4+ T cells and cytomegalovirus serostatus. Single viable CD3+CD4+CD8-CD45RO+ cells were sorted as the memory CD4+ T cells. The V end lost 5 bases, the J end lost 4 bases, and 15 bases lay between the germline ends. Germline loops: CDR1 LNHDA, CDR2 SQIVND (reference sequence). This CDR3 has 14 amino acids. This TCR was recovered from an adult in good health and CMV-seronegative. Sample: memory CD4+ T cells from blood. The chain joins TRBV19 to TRBJ2-7; possibly TRBD2 for D (5 bases). CDR3 amino acids: CASSADTGSYEQYF. Here the CDR3 DNA reads TGTGCCAGTAGTGCCGACACGGGAAGTTACGAGCAGTACTTC.